Each of the 28 T cell receptor beta chains below was sequenced from the same sample in a study of blood T cell repertoires in COVID-19. Sequencing was performed with immunoSEQ multiplex PCR; in TCRdb, only in-frame clones are kept and a portion is missing. Of about 440,000 clones detected, approximately 90% appear once; the ten largest clones hold approximately 4.5%. Sequencing was performed on peripheral blood. The receptors were sampled from a woman in her 30s with acute or convalescent COVID-19.

The genes are TRBV7-3 and TRBJ1-6; 9 bases are a match to TRBD1. From germline, CDR1 is SGHTA and CDR2 FQGTGA. The trim removed 5 bases at V and 10 bases at J, leaving 9 bases unmatched. The CDR3 is 15 residues long. DNA of the CDR3: TGTGCCAGCAGCCTCCTCGGACAGGGGAAATCACCCCTCCACTTT. Translation: CASSLLGQGKSPLHF.

The V and J genes are TRBV3-1 (or the pseudogene TRBV3-2) and TRBJ2-3, with 8 bases that match TRBD2. This CDR3 has 16 residues. CDR1 and CDR2 from the germline V gene are LGHDT and YNNKEL (reference sequence). The V and J ends lost 4 bases and 6 bases, in that order; junction bases with no gene match: 12. The CDR3 protein is CASSRPLAGKADTQYF. For the CDR3, the DNA is TGTGCCAGCAGCCGCCCCCTAGCGGGTAAGGCGGATACGCAGTATTTT.

V gene TRBV6-6 combines with J gene TRBJ2-7; 8 bases line up with TRBD1. The CDR3 runs 13 residues. V dropped 7 bases and J dropped 3; count of bases not matched to a gene: 5. Looked up from germline, CDR1 is MNHNY and CDR2 is SVGAGI (reference sequence). Here the CDR3 DNA reads TGTGCCAGCACCCGGGACAGGAACTACGAGCAGTACTTC. Protein product: CASTRDRNYEQYF.

The chain is built from TRBV9 and TRBJ1-2, with D perhaps matching TRBD1 (5 bases). The V end was cut by 0 bases, the J end by 7 bases, with 16 bases between. CDR3 size: 15 residues. Germline V gene lookup returns CDR1 SGDLS and CDR2 YYNGEE. CDR3 DNA: TGTGCCAGCAGCGTAGGGGACTCGCTTCTCGGTGGCTACACCTTC. Protein product: CASSVGDSLLGGYTF.

The chain couples TRBV3-1 (or the pseudogene TRBV3-2) to TRBJ2-5; the D gene is possibly TRBD1 (6 bases). The V and J ends lost 3 bases and 6 bases respectively, with 14 bases between them. Looked up from germline, CDR1 is LGHDT and CDR2 is YNNKEL (reference sequence). The CDR3 spans 14 residues. The CDR3 here is CASSQGAGRQTQYF. CDR3 nucleotides: TGTGCCAGCAGCCAGGGGGCAGGGCGTCAGACCCAGTACTTC.

This chain links TRBV12-5 with TRBJ1-1; 8 positions match TRBD1. The trim removed 2 bases at V and 11 bases at J, leaving 1 base unmatched. CDR3 length equals 11 residues. Germline V CDR1 and CDR2: LGHNT, FRNRAP. The DNA of the CDR3 is TGTGCTAGTGGTTTGAGACAGGGGGCTTTCTTT. As protein: CASGLRQGAFF.

In this sample, this clone turned up many times. The chain recombines TRBV30 with TRBJ2-3; D not certain. The ends were cut back, 3 bases at V and 2 bases at J, with 12 bases in the middle. The CDR3 extends over 14 amino acids. Per germline, CDR1 GTSNPN and CDR2 SVGIG (reference sequence). The CDR3 is CAWRSTYLTDTQYF. The CDR3 coding sequence is TGTGCCTGGAGGTCAACTTACCTCACAGATACGCAGTATTTT.

The V call is TRBV11-2, the J call TRBJ2-1; D might be TRBD2 (7 bases). The V gene's germline CDR1 is SGHAT and CDR2 FQNNGV. The V end lost 1 base, the J end lost 4 bases, and 11 bases lay between the germline ends. The CDR3 is 15 residues long. CDR3 protein: CASSLGGGQYNEQFF. CDR3 nucleotide sequence: TGTGCCAGCAGCTTAGGCGGGGGCCAATACAATGAGCAGTTCTTC. Full variable domain (missing parts from reference TRBV11-2 and TRBJ2-1): EAGVAQSPRYKIIEKRQSVAFWCNPISGHATLYWYQQILGQGPKLLIQFQNNGVVDDSQLPKDRFSAERLKGVDSTLKIQPAKLEDSAVYLCASSLGGGQYNEQFFGPGTRLTVL.

The CDR3 spells CASSSGQVDTDTQYF. The CDR3 DNA is TGTGCCAGCAGTTCCGGACAGGTAGACACAGATACGCAGTATTTT. The V call is TRBV5-5, the J call TRBJ2-3, with 7 bases fitting TRBD1. The CDR3 spans 15 residues. Germline assignment: CDR1 SGHKS and CDR2 YYEKEE (reference sequence). Trimming took 5 bases from V and 2 from J; bases not matched to a gene: 8.

The chain has TRBV5-5 and TRBJ2-2, with D possibly TRBD2 on 6 matching bases. V was trimmed by 4 bases and J by 7 bases, leaving 17 bases between them. Germline V gene data show CDR1 as SGHKS and CDR2 as YYEKEE (reference sequence). The CDR3 covers 15 residues. This CDR3 is CASSVTGGHGGELFF. The DNA for the CDR3 is TGTGCCAGCAGCGTGACCGGGGGTCATGGCGGGGAGCTGTTTTTT.

The rearrangement links TRBV9 to TRBJ2-7, with D unclear. Per germline, CDR1 SGDLS and CDR2 YYNGEE. The CDR3 sequence is 13 residues long. V shed 0 bases and J shed 3 bases, with 7 bases lying between them. The CDR3, as DNA: TGTGCCAGCAGCGTAGGTTTCAACTACGAGCAGTACTTC. Its translation is CASSVGFNYEQYF.

In its sample, this clone was seen a few times. The rearrangement uses TRBV24-1 and TRBJ2-3; TRBD1 matches 11 bases. V lost 7 bases to trimming and J lost 4 bases; unmatched junction nucleotides: 12. Germline CDR1 is KGHDR and CDR2 is SFDVKD. The CDR3 loop spans 17 amino acids. The CDR3 DNA sequence: TGTGCCACCAGCCTACCCATTGGGACAGGGGGTTCAGATACGCAGTATTTT. As protein: CATSLPIGTGGSDTQYF.

The V gene is TRBV5-4, the J gene TRBJ2-1; no definite D call. Trimming left V 3 bases short and J 6 bases short, with 10 bases between. Germline CDR1 reads SGHNT; CDR2 reads YYREEE (reference sequence). This CDR3 contains 13 residues. Here the CDR3 DNA reads TGTGCCAGCAGCTCCCTAGATTTCAATGAGCAGTTCTTC. Its protein product is CASSSLDFNEQFF.

The count of this clone is one. Other nucleotide sequences from this sample produce the same CDR3. The chain has TRBV28 and TRBJ2-7; 8 bases are a match to TRBD1. Germline trimming cut 3 bases from V and 0 bases from J; bases unmatched to any gene: 1. The CDR3 consists of 14 residues. Germline CDR1 reads MDHEN; CDR2 reads SYDVKM. This chain's CDR3 is CASSLDRASYEQYF. CDR3 nucleotides: TGTGCCAGCAGTTTGGACAGGGCCTCCTACGAGCAGTACTTC.

This sequence joins TRBV19 and TRBJ1-1, with 10 positions matching TRBD1. Germline V gene sequence: CDR1 LNHDA, CDR2 SQIVND (reference sequence). This CDR3 spans 17 amino acids. V shed 5 bases and J 0 bases; nucleotides not matched to a gene: 9. The CDR3 sequence: CASSDESGTGVNTEAFF. Written as DNA, the CDR3 is TGTGCCAGTAGTGATGAATCCGGGACAGGGGTGAACACTGAAGCTTTCTTT.

This clone was observed once. J is TRBJ1-6 and V is TRBV12-3 or TRBV12-4; D remains ambiguous. There are 13 residues in the CDR3. With 7 bases removed from V and 7 bases from J, the gap between germline ends came to 11 bases. The CDR3 reads CASNGARNSPLHF. Written as DNA, the CDR3 is TGTGCCAGCAACGGAGCCCGGAATTCACCCCTCCACTTT.

The chain joins TRBV7-9 to TRBJ1-2, with 10 bases fitting TRBD1. CDR1 is SEHNR and CDR2 is FQNEAQ in the germline V gene (reference sequence). This CDR3 has 15 amino acids. Trimming removed 0 bases from V and 6 bases from J; junction bases left unmatched: 4. The CDR3 coding sequence is TGTGCCAGCAGCTTAGCCGGGACAGGGGTTCATGGCTACACCTTC. Translation: CASSLAGTGVHGYTF.

The chain recombines TRBV27 with TRBJ2-2, with D perhaps TRBD2 (5 bases). CDR1 MNHEY and CDR2 SMNVEV come from the germline V gene (reference sequence). This CDR3 contains 18 residues. Trimming left V 1 base short and J 6 bases short, with 21 bases between. Written as DNA, the CDR3 is TGTGCCAGCAGTTTATTGGCGGGTGGGTTGCCCGGCGCCGGGGAGCTGTTTTTT. It encodes CASSLLAGGLPGAGELFF.

CDR3 sequence: CASSTELHNEQFF. For the CDR3, the DNA is TGCGCCAGCAGTACGGAGCTCCACAATGAGCAGTTCTTC. The V gene is TRBV5-1, the J gene TRBJ2-1; D is ambiguous. CDR3 length: 13 residues. The V gene lost 5 bases and the J gene lost 5 bases, with 11 bases spanning the gap. CDR1 is SGHRS, CDR2 YFSETQ, per germline. Using reference TRBV5-1 and TRBJ2-1 for the parts outside the CDR3, the full variable domain is KAGVTQTPRYLIKTRGQQVTLSCSPISGHRSVSWYQQTPGQGLQFLFEYFSETQRNKGNFPGRFSGRQFSNSRSEMNVSTLELGDSALYLCASSTELHNEQFFGPGTRLTVL.

To note about this clone: Other DNA sequences within the sample encode an identical CDR3. V is TRBV18 and J is TRBJ1-1; a weak D match, TRBD1 (6 bases). The V gene lost 3 bases and the J gene lost 1 base, with 6 bases spanning the gap. Germline CDR1 KGHSH, CDR2 LQKENI. There are 13 residues in the CDR3. The CDR3 here is CASSPRGNTEAFF. In nucleotides, the CDR3 is TGTGCCAGCTCACCCAGGGGGAACACTGAAGCTTTCTTT.

The chain has TRBV20-1 and TRBJ2-1, with D unclear. Deletions cut 2 bases from V and 8 bases from J, with 7 bases between. The CDR3 contains 11 residues. In germline, CDR1 is DFQATT, CDR2 SNEGSKA (reference sequence). In DNA form, the CDR3 reads TGCAGTGCTAGATCGGTGGATGAGCAGTTCTTC. It encodes CSARSVDEQFF.

This clone was picked up one time. The V call is TRBV18, the J call TRBJ1-6, with TRBD1 identical over 7 bases. The CDR3 runs to 15 residues. Germline-derived CDR1 and CDR2 are KGHSH and LQKENI. The V and J ends lost 3 bases and 4 bases, in that order; junction bases with no gene match: 3. The CDR3 region is CASSPQTGYNSPLHF. The CDR3 bases are TGTGCCAGCTCACCCCAGACAGGGTATAATTCACCCCTCCACTTT.

This chain's CDR3 is CASEPPQGTQFF. The CDR3 nucleotides are TGCGCCAGCGAACCGCCACAGGGTACGCAGTTCTTC. The gene calls are TRBV10-2 and TRBJ2-1, with D perhaps matching TRBD1 (6 bases). The germline V and J ends were trimmed by 8 bases and 12 bases, with 17 bases remaining between them. The CDR3 totals 12 residues. Looked up from germline, CDR1 is WSHSY and CDR2 is SAAADI.

This clone occurred once. The CDR3 spells CASSEAPGIYNSPLHF. The CDR3 nucleotides read TGTGCCAGCAGTGAAGCGCCAGGAATATATAATTCACCCCTCCACTTT. The chain has TRBV6-1 and TRBJ1-6; no clear D gene. Germline CDR1 MNHNS, CDR2 SASEGT. The CDR3 covers 16 residues. The V end lost 0 bases, the J end lost 4 bases, and 10 bases lay between the germline ends.

The rearrangement uses TRBV14 and TRBJ2-6; D call uncertain. V lost 6 bases and J lost 4, with 10 bases in between. The CDR3 has 14 residues. Germline loops: CDR1 SGHDN, CDR2 FVKESK. CDR3 coding DNA: TGTGCCAGCAGTTCCGGTTGGGGGGCCAACGTCCTGACTTTC. Encoded protein: CASSSGWGANVLTF.

V is TRBV12-1 and J is TRBJ2-5; the listed D gene, TRBD1, was not tested against the DNA. TRBV12-1 is listed as a pseudogene. The CDR3 loop spans 12 amino acids. CDR3 nucleotides: TGTGCCACTCAGGGGGTTGGGGAGACCCAGTACTTC. It translates to CATQGVGETQYF.

The chain couples TRBV4-2 to TRBJ2-7; the match to TRBD2 covers 7 bases. Trimming cost V 0 bases and J 2 bases; bases outside gene matches: 7. Germline CDR1 LGHNA, CDR2 YNFKEQ. This CDR3 is 16 amino acids long. CDR3 residues: CASSQDGRGVAYEQYF. The CDR3 coding sequence is TGTGCCAGCAGCCAAGATGGTCGGGGGGTGGCCTACGAGCAGTACTTC.

This sequence joins TRBV13 and TRBJ1-2; the match to TRBD1 covers 9 bases. Germline CDR1 PRHDT, CDR2 FYEKMQ (reference sequence). There are 16 residues in the CDR3. J was trimmed by 4 bases and V by 7 bases; bases with no gene match: 13. Here the CDR3 DNA reads TGTGCCAGCAAAGAAACCGGGACAGGGAATAGCTATGGCTACACCTTC. It encodes CASKETGTGNSYGYTF.